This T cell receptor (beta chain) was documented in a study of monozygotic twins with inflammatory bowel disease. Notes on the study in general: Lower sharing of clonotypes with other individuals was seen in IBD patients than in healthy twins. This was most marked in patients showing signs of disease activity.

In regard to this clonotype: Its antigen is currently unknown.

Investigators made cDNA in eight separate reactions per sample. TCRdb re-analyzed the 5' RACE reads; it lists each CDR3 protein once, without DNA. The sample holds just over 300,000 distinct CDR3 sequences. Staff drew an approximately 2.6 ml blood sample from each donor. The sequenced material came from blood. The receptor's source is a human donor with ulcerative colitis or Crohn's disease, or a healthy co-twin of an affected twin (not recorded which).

The CDR3 protein is CASNRDSSYNEQFF. The chain recombines TRBV27 with TRBJ2-1; checking the TCRdb D call of TRBD1 is not possible without DNA. The CDR3 contains 14 residues. Germline CDR1 reads MNHEY; CDR2 reads SMNVEV (reference sequence).